The clone carrying this TCR beta chain has ten or more counts. What it recognizes is unknown. This entry belongs to a study of regulatory T cells in long-lasting Graves disease. Study overall: Newly diagnosed Graves' patients had under 3 months of antithyroid drugs. Notes on the study in general: Gene preferences differed: TRBV28, TRBJ1-2, TRBJ2-5 in persistent cases.

Construction of the TCR beta libraries employed iRepertoire HTBI primers in conjunction with Arm-PCR of CDR3 regions. TCRdb re-called the multiplex PCR reads with MiXCR, one entry per CDR3 protein. The sample has about 540,000 distinct CDR3 sequences, about 14% seen once. The CDR3 sequence is 16 residues long. CDR1 and CDR2 from the germline V gene are MNHNS and SASEGT. V dropped 11 bases and J dropped 5; count of bases not matched to a gene: 14. The time point is: newly diagnosed GD, antithyroid drugs for less than 3 months. Following extraction of RNA from PBMCs, that RNA was used to make the TCR library. These data were likewise used in another study, on T cells in Graves' hyperthyroidism and ophthalmopathy. This second study notes: Orbital computed tomography and thyroid ultrasound, together with serum TRAb and thyroxine and clinical symptoms, were used for diagnoses. HTBI primers were employed in a first-round RT-PCR of the TCR CDR3.

Sequences were derived from peripheral blood mononuclear cells (PBMCs), sampled at new diagnosis, from a patient treated with antithyroid drugs. V gene TRBV6-1 combines with J gene TRBJ2-1, with TRBD2 matching 11 bases. This TCR was sampled from a man under 40 with Graves disease. For the CDR3, the DNA is TGTGCCGTCCGGGGACTAGCGGACCAAAGCCACAATGAGCAGTTCTTC. It yields the protein CAVRGLADQSHNEQFF.